The present TCR beta chain was sequenced within a study of blood T cell repertoires in COVID-19. As for the study in general: COVID-19 samples from acute and convalescent phases originated in the United States, Italy and Spain. T cells, B-cell-depleted T cells, or PBMCs provided the cDNA or gDNA that served as material.

How the authors handled the data: Reference gene primer amplification gave nucleated cell count estimates. Method: immunoSEQ multiplex PCR; TCRdb's copy keeps in-frame clones and lacks some. The D gene and trimming were derived from the DNA, and the V and J assignments and clone size from that table. The sample comprises about 240,000 clones, about 80% of which are singletons, and roughly 2% rests with the top ten. The CDR3 runs 14 residues. CDR1 and CDR2 from the germline V gene are LGHDT and YNNKEL (reference sequence). Trimming shortened V by 3 bases and J by 5 bases, and 11 bases separated the two germline ends.

The receptor's source is a young man who had recovered from COVID-19. The specimen sequenced was peripheral blood. V is TRBV3-1 (or the pseudogene TRBV3-2) and J is TRBJ2-1; no clear D gene. The CDR3 protein is CASSQNPGDNEQFF. The DNA of the CDR3 is TGTGCCAGCAGCCAGAACCCCGGAGACAATGAGCAGTTCTTC.